This is a list of T cell receptor beta chains from one sample in a study of shared T cell receptors in the human thymus. Sequencing was performed with immunoSEQ multiplex PCR; in TCRdb, only in-frame clones are kept and a portion is missing. The repertoire includes hundreds of thousands of clones, 88% of them detected once, and around 0.01% sits in the top ten. These data also formed part of another study, on human thymus T cells.

Sequencing was done on a sample of thymocytes. Source of these receptors: a boy under three years old with a congenital heart defect. Each CDR3 is given with its conserved first and last residue. D genes are given only for firm matches. Size is omitted from some rows. Given values are once, few, many or a class for expanded clones.

clone_size j_call d_call v_call cdr3_nt cdr3_aa
NA TRBJ2-1 TRBD2 TRBV27 TGTGCCAGCAGTCCCACCAACCGACTAGCGGGGCGTGGGCTAAATGAGCAGTTCTTC CASSPTNRLAGRGLNEQFF
NA TRBJ2-3 NA TRBV5-4 TGTGCCAGCCTAGAGGCTACAAGCCGCCCAGATACGCAGTATTTT CASLEATSRPDTQYF
few TRBJ1-2 NA TRBV19 TGTGCCAGTAGTATCGGGGTTGGCTACACCTTC CASSIGVGYTF
NA TRBJ2-7 TRBD2 TRBV4-1 TGCGCCAGCAGCCACTTAGCGGGCCCCTACGAGCAGTACTTC CASSHLAGPYEQYF
few TRBJ2-7 NA TRBV5-1 TGCGCCAGCAGCCCGCGGGACAGAACGGGACTCACCTACGAGCAGTACTTC CASSPRDRTGLTYEQYF
NA TRBJ1-5 NA TRBV4-1 TGCGCCAGCAGCCACACGGACATCCCTAATCAGCCCCAGCATTTT CASSHTDIPNQPQHF
NA TRBJ1-1 NA TRBV28 TGTGCCAGCAGTTATACCCGTACAGAGATGAACACTGAAGCTTTCTTT CASSYTRTEMNTEAFF
NA TRBJ2-3 NA TRBV21-1 TGTGCCAGCAGGAAGACAGGAGGTACGCAGTATTTT CASRKTGGTQYF
NA TRBJ2-3 TRBD2 TRBV11-3 TGTGCCAGCAGCTCGCACGTAGCGGGAGGGGGAGATACGCAGTATTTT CASSSHVAGGGDTQYF
NA TRBJ1-2 NA TRBV14 TGTGCCAGCAGCCCCTCTCACGAGCGCCTCTATGGCTACACCTTC CASSPSHERLYGYTF
NA TRBJ2-3 NA TRBV6-6 TGTGCCAGCAGTTGGACAGCCTCTAGCACAGATACGCAGTATTTT CASSWTASSTDTQYF
NA TRBJ2-1 TRBD2 TRBV19 TGTGCCAGTAGTCCAAGGGCGGGAGATAACAGTGAGCAGTTCTTC CASSPRAGDNSEQFF
NA TRBJ2-3 TRBD1 TRBV19 TGTGCCAGTAGTACTCAAAAGGGGGCGAGGGTTGAAGGTACGCAGTATTTT CASSTQKGARVEGTQYF
NA TRBJ1-1 NA TRBV28 TGTGCCAGCAGTTTCGTCACTGAAGCTTTCTTT CASSFVTEAFF
NA TRBJ2-3 TRBD2 TRBV10-2 TGCGCCAGCAGCCCTCTTTACCCTTTAACTAGCGGGAGGGCCCCACGTACAGATACGCAGTATTTT CASSPLYPLTSGRAPRTDTQYF
NA TRBJ1-2 TRBD1 TRBV6-5 TGTGCCAGCAGTTACTCACGGACAGGGGTCTATGGCTACACCTTC CASSYSRTGVYGYTF
once TRBJ2-5 TRBD1 TRBV4-3 TGCGCCAGCAGCCAAGACCCCGGACAGGGGGGTAAAGAGACCCAGTACTTC CASSQDPGQGGKETQYF
once TRBJ2-7 NA TRBV4-3 TGCGCCAGCAGCCAAGAGGAGAAAGGGGCTCTACGGGGGAGCTCCTACGAGCAGTACTTC CASSQEEKGALRGSSYEQYF
NA TRBJ1-2 TRBD1 TRBV13 TGTGCCAGCAGCTTAGATAGGACCGGGACAGGGACTGGGGGCTACACCTTC CASSLDRTGTGTGGYTF
NA TRBJ2-1 TRBD2 TRBV7-8 TGTGCCAGCAGCTTAGACGGGGGCGGGAGGGCAAATGAGCAGTTCTTC CASSLDGGGRANEQFF
NA TRBJ2-3 NA TRBV4-1 TGCGCCAGCAGCCAAGCAGGCCCAGATACGCAGTATTTT CASSQAGPDTQYF
NA TRBJ2-7 TRBD1 TRBV29-1 TGCAGCGTTTACTACCGGGACAGGGTGGACGAGCAGTACTTC CSVYYRDRVDEQYF
NA TRBJ2-3 NA TRBV2 TGTGCCAGCAGTGCCCCCCAGGGCCCTTATGTGAATACGCAGTATTTT CASSAPQGPYVNTQYF
NA TRBJ2-5 TRBD1 TRBV25-1 TGTGCCAGCGCCGGGACAGGGCAAGAGACCCAGTACTTC CASAGTGQETQYF
NA TRBJ2-7 TRBD1 TRBV9 TGTGCCAGCAGCGCCCCGGGACAGGGGGCGTGCTACGAGCAGTACTTC CASSAPGQGACYEQYF
NA TRBJ2-7 TRBD2 TRBV28 TGTGCCAGCAGGGCGGCGGGGGGTTACGAGCAGTACTTC CASRAAGGYEQYF
NA TRBJ2-7 TRBD2 TRBV5-4 TGTGCCAGCAGCTTGAGCGGGAGCTCCTACGAGCAGTACTTC CASSLSGSSYEQYF
NA TRBJ2-3 TRBD2 TRBV5-8 TGTGCCAGCAGCTTGGCCGGTCGACTAGCGGGGGGCGGCGCAGATACGCAGTATTTT CASSLAGRLAGGGADTQYF
NA TRBJ2-3 NA TRBV6-5 TGTGCCAGCAGCCAACAGGGAAGAACCCCAGATACGCAGTATTTT CASSQQGRTPDTQYF
NA TRBJ1-2 TRBD1 TRBV2 TGTGCCAGCATTACAGGACATAGGGGGCATAACTATGGCTACACCTTC CASITGHRGHNYGYTF
NA TRBJ2-3 NA TRBV14 TGTGCCAGCAGCCAAGATTTTGCCGGAGATACGCAGTATTTT CASSQDFAGDTQYF
NA TRBJ1-3 NA TRBV7-6 TGTGCCAGCAGCTTTTGGATGGAGGGCAGCTCTGGAAACACCATATATTTT CASSFWMEGSSGNTIYF
NA TRBJ2-7 TRBD2 TRBV6-1 TGTGCCAGCAGTGAAGACGGGAGGCCCCCCTACGAGCAGTACTTC CASSEDGRPPYEQYF
NA TRBJ2-1 TRBD2 TRBV4-3 TGCGCCAGCAGCCAAGGGGGGGGCTCCTACAATGAGCAGTTCTTC CASSQGGGSYNEQFF
NA TRBJ1-5 NA TRBV2 TGTGCCAGCAGTGAAACACGCAATCAGCCCCAGCATTTT CASSETRNQPQHF
NA TRBJ2-4 TRBD2 TRBV19 TGTGCCAGTACCCGGGGACTAGCGTGGGGGGATGAGGTCATTCAGTACTTC CASTRGLAWGDEVIQYF
NA TRBJ1-4 NA TRBV11-2 TGTGCCAGCAGCCTCCACGCCCAGGGGTTTAATGAAAAACTGTTTTTT CASSLHAQGFNEKLFF
NA TRBJ2-7 TRBD1 TRBV27 TGTGCCAGCAGCCCCTGCGGACAGGGCCAAAAGGGGTTGTGCTCCTACGAGCAGTACTTC CASSPCGQGQKGLCSYEQYF
NA TRBJ2-1 NA TRBV6-5 TGTGCCAGCAGTTACTCCTCTAGCGACAATGAGCAGTTCTTC CASSYSSSDNEQFF
NA TRBJ2-1 TRBD2 TRBV4-1 TGCGCCAGCAGCCAAGACACCCTCAGACTAGCGGGGGGGAATGAGCAGTTCTTC CASSQDTLRLAGGNEQFF
NA TRBJ2-5 NA TRBV30 TGTGCCTGCCGGTGGGGCAGGGTACCCAAGGACCAAGAGACCCAGTACTTC CACRWGRVPKDQETQYF
NA TRBJ2-2 NA TRBV7-2 TGTGCCAGCAGCTTAGGGGAGACTAGTCCTAACACCGGGGAGCTGTTTTTT CASSLGETSPNTGELFF
NA TRBJ2-1 NA TRBV9 TGTGCCAGCAGCGTAAGAAGGGGCAGTATTCGCTCCTACAATGAGCAGTTCTTC CASSVRRGSIRSYNEQFF
NA TRBJ2-2 NA TRBV27 TGTGCCAGCAGTTTAAAGGGGCAGATAACCGGGGAGCTGTTTTTT CASSLKGQITGELFF
NA TRBJ2-2 TRBD2 TRBV7-8 TGTGCCAGCAGAATAGCGGGAGCAGGAACCGGGGAGCTGTTTTTT CASRIAGAGTGELFF
NA TRBJ2-7 TRBD1 TRBV7-9 TGTGCCAGCAGCCCAGGACAGGGCTACGAGCAGTACTTC CASSPGQGYEQYF
NA TRBJ2-7 NA TRBV11-3 TGTGCCAGCAGCTGCACACCTCAGGAAGAGCAGTACTTC CASSCTPQEEQYF
NA TRBJ2-7 TRBD1 TRBV7-2 TGTGCCAGCAGCTTAAGGACAGGGTCCGAGCAGTACTTC CASSLRTGSEQYF
NA TRBJ2-5 NA TRBV4-3 TGCGCCAGCAGCCCCGACATCCTCAGGGAAGAGACCCAGTACTTC CASSPDILREETQYF